These 22 T cell receptor beta chains originate from one sample sequenced in a study of T-cell reconstitution after alpha-beta-depleted transplantation in children. As it was prepared, the TCRbeta library received unique molecular identifiers. TCRdb recomputed calls from the PCR reads with MiXCR, one row per CDR3 protein. This table holds approximately 170,000 distinct CDR3 sequences, 11% found once. Sequenced material: PBMCs, taken before TCRalphabeta/CD19-depleted stem cell transplant. Source of these receptors: a boy aged 2-15 years with acute myeloid leukemia, due to receive a stem cell transplant.

Concerning this clonotype: Just one base apart from a much larger clone, this may be a read error. V gene TRBV30 combines with J gene TRBJ1-4; the match to TRBD1 covers 11 bases. This CDR3 has 16 residues. Germline CDR1 GTSNPN, CDR2 SVGIG (reference sequence). For the CDR3, the DNA is TGTGCCTCCAAAGGACAGGGGGCAGGAACTATTGAAAAACTGTTTTTT. Protein: CASKGQGAGTIEKLFF. Full variable domain (remainder filled in from reference TRBV30 and TRBJ1-4): SQTIHQWPATLVQPVGSPLSLECTVEGTSNPNLYWYRQAAGRGLQLLFYSVGIGQISSEVPQNLSASRPQDRQFILSSKKLLLSDSGFYLCASKGQGAGTIEKLFFGSGTQLSVL.

This clonotype was counted at least ten times. The chain combines TRBV27 with TRBJ2-5; D is unresolved. Germline V gene data show CDR1 as MNHEY and CDR2 as SMNVEV (reference sequence). This CDR3 is built from 13 residues. V lost 6 bases and J 4 bases, leaving 12 bases between the germline ends. The CDR3 sequence: CASRRRPRETQYF. CDR3 DNA: TGTGCCAGCAGGAGACGGCCCCGAGAGACCCAGTACTTC.

This clonotype was found many times. The V gene is TRBV5-1, the J gene TRBJ2-2, with D hard to call. Germline V gene lookup returns CDR1 SGHRS and CDR2 YFSETQ. The CDR3 spans 15 residues. Trimming took 3 bases from V and 4 from J, leaving 13 bases between them. For the CDR3, the DNA is TGCGCCAGCAGCTCCTTGACCGATCTCACCGGGGAGCTGTTTTTT. Its translation is CASSSLTDLTGELFF.

A word on this clonotype: A much larger clone differs by one base, so this may be a read error. The chain couples TRBV5-6 to TRBJ1-1; a weak D match, TRBD1 (5 bases). V lost 0 bases and J lost 6, with 15 bases in between. CDR1 is SGHDT, CDR2 YYEEEE, per germline. This CDR3 is built from 15 residues. The CDR3 loop is CASSLGQSGTAEAFF. CDR3 sequence (DNA): TGTGCCAGCAGCTTGGGTCAGTCTGGGACCGCTGAAGCTTTCTTT.

This clonotype was counted at least ten times. V is TRBV4-2 and J is TRBJ2-6, with 10 bases identical to TRBD1. With V trimmed by 0 bases and J by 3 bases, 2 bases remained unmatched. The CDR3 totals 17 residues. The germline V gene has CDR1 LGHNA and CDR2 YNFKEQ. The CDR3 region is CASSQETGGVGANVLTF. The CDR3 nucleotides read TGTGCCAGCAGCCAAGAGACAGGGGGCGTTGGGGCCAACGTCCTGACTTTC.

The table lists this clonotype with many counts. This chain connects TRBV28 to TRBJ2-5; possible D gene TRBD2, 6 bases. CDR1 is MDHEN, CDR2 SYDVKM, per germline. The ends were cut back, 7 bases at V and 3 bases at J, with 18 bases in the middle. CDR3 length equals 15 residues. CDR3 in DNA: TGTGCCAGCACCCGCGGGGTCTTTACTAAAGAGACCCAGTACTTC. Its translation: CASTRGVFTKETQYF.

The chain combines TRBV7-9 with TRBJ1-2; D is perhaps TRBD1 (6 bases). From germline, CDR1 is SEHNR and CDR2 FQNEAQ (reference sequence). The V and J ends lost 4 bases and 7 bases respectively, with 19 bases between them. This CDR3 has 15 residues. CDR3 coding DNA: TGTGCCAGCAGCTCGAGTACAGGGTACGCCGGTGGCTACACCTTC. This codes for CASSSSTGYAGGYTF.

This clonotype was found many times. V and J are TRBV20-1 and TRBJ1-5, with D possibly matching TRBD1 (6 bases). The CDR3 has 13 residues. V gave up 6 bases and J gave up 2 bases, with 11 bases separating them. Germline CDR1 is DFQATT and CDR2 is SNEGSKA (reference sequence). The CDR3 coding sequence is TGCAGTGCCTACAGGGTTGGCAATCAGCCCCAGCATTTT. This encodes CSAYRVGNQPQHF.

This clonotype has ten or more counts. This rearrangement joins TRBV11-2 to TRBJ2-3, with 9 positions matching TRBD1. The CDR3 covers 15 residues. The germline V gene has CDR1 SGHAT and CDR2 FQNNGV. After removal of 3 bases from V and 2 bases from J, the junction contained 3 bases not matched to a gene. The CDR3 reads CASSLGTGNTDTQYF. The DNA for the CDR3 is TGTGCCAGCAGCTTGGGGACAGGGAACACAGATACGCAGTATTTT.

In this sample, this clonotype turned up many times. V and J are TRBV20-1 and TRBJ2-5, with 8 bases lining up with TRBD1. This CDR3 spans 13 amino acids. Germline loops: CDR1 DFQATT, CDR2 SNEGSKA (reference sequence). J gave up 3 bases and V 6 bases, and 6 bases lay outside the gene matches. The CDR3 region has the DNA TGCAGTGCAATATTGGACAGGGAAGAGACCCAGTACTTC. Protein: CSAILDREETQYF.

This clonotype showed up many times. J is TRBJ1-2 and V is TRBV7-2, with D possibly matching TRBD1 (6 bases). This CDR3 region has 12 residues. Trimming removed 4 bases from V and 7 bases from J, with 10 bases in between. Germline V CDR1 and CDR2: SGHTA, FQGNSA. The CDR3 DNA is TGTGCCAGCAGCTCCCACAGGGCTGGCTACACCTTC. As protein: CASSSHRAGYTF.

This clonotype was seen ten or more times. The chain links TRBV20-1 to TRBJ2-5; 7 bases are shared with TRBD2. CDR1 is DFQATT, CDR2 SNEGSKA, per germline (reference sequence). The CDR3 length is 13 residues. With V trimmed by 1 base and J by 5 bases, 4 bases remained unmatched. This CDR3 is CSARVVGGETQYF. CDR3 coding DNA: TGCAGTGCTAGAGTCGTGGGGGGGGAGACCCAGTACTTC.

This clonotype was recorded at least ten times. The V and J genes are TRBV20-1 and TRBJ1-1; 7 bases match TRBD1. Germline-derived CDR1 and CDR2 are DFQATT and SNEGSKA (reference sequence). The CDR3 runs to 12 residues. V shed 7 bases, J shed 5 bases, and the junction held 7 bases outside the gene matches. The CDR3: CSVEGARTEAFF. CDR3 sequence (DNA): TGCAGTGTTGAGGGGGCGCGGACTGAAGCTTTCTTT.

This clonotype appeared many times. The CDR3 is CASSLEAPSGNTIYF. CDR3 coding DNA: TGCGCCAGCAGCTTGGAGGCCCCCTCTGGAAACACCATATATTTT. The rearrangement uses TRBV5-1 and TRBJ1-3; D not resolved. The V gene's germline CDR1 is SGHRS and CDR2 YFSETQ. This CDR3 has 15 amino acids. V shed 0 bases and J shed 0 bases, with 7 bases lying between them.

This clonotype was seen at least ten times. The chain uses TRBV20-1 and TRBJ2-5; 8 bases match TRBD2. Germline loops: CDR1 DFQATT, CDR2 SNEGSKA (reference sequence). CDR3 length equals 14 residues. V shed 6 bases, J shed 1 base, and the junction held 7 bases outside the gene matches. CDR3 in DNA: TGCAGTGCCCAGACTAGCGTCCTCCAAGAGACCCAGTACTTC. It encodes CSAQTSVLQETQYF.

The table lists this clonotype with many counts. The chain combines TRBV29-1 with TRBJ2-1; a possible D gene is TRBD1 (7 bases). Germline lookup yields CDR1 SQVTM and CDR2 ANQGSEA. The CDR3 covers 18 residues. V gave up 5 bases and J gave up 10 bases, with 33 bases separating them. The CDR3 DNA is TGCAGCGTTCACCCTCAGGGCCTAGTTCCTGGCGGAGGGGGCGAGCAGTTCTTC. Its translation is CSVHPQGLVPGGGGEQFF.

In this sample, this clonotype turned up many times. CDR3 bases: TGCGCCAGCGGGGACAGTCCTAACTATGGCTACACCTTC. It encodes CASGDSPNYGYTF. The V and J genes are TRBV5-1 and TRBJ1-2; 7 nucleotides match TRBD1. The CDR3 consists of 13 residues. V gave up 7 bases and J gave up 0 bases; unmatched junction bases: 3. Germline-derived CDR1 and CDR2 are SGHRS and YFSETQ.

This clonotype was recorded many times. The genes are TRBV20-1 and TRBJ1-1; perhaps TRBD1 as D (5 bases). The CDR3 contains 17 residues. Trimming pared 0 bases from V and 6 bases from J, leaving 23 bases between. The germline V gene encodes CDR1 DFQATT and CDR2 SNEGSKA (reference sequence). CDR3 sequence: CSARDRRKGWGDAEAFF. The CDR3, as DNA: TGCAGTGCTAGAGATCGAAGGAAAGGATGGGGGGACGCTGAAGCTTTCTTT.

This clonotype has a count of ten or more. The chain is built from TRBV10-3 and TRBJ1-3; the D gene is possibly TRBD1 (5 bases). CDR3 length: 14 amino acids. The germline V and J ends were trimmed by 6 bases and 4 bases, with 13 bases remaining between them. Germline lookup yields CDR1 ENHRY and CDR2 SYGVKD. CDR3 amino acids: CAISDDRNGNTIYF. The DNA for the CDR3 is TGTGCCATCAGCGATGACAGAAACGGAAACACCATATATTTT.

This clonotype has just a few counts. The rearrangement links TRBV2 to TRBJ2-5; 8 positions agree with TRBD1. Germline-derived CDR1 and CDR2 are SNHLY and FYNNEI. This CDR3 contains 13 residues. With 8 bases clipped from V and 5 bases from J, the junction kept 7 bases outside the gene matches. CDR3 region: CASASGGAETQYF. The CDR3 nucleotides are TGTGCCAGCGCATCAGGGGGCGCGGAGACCCAGTACTTC. Filled out from reference TRBV2 and TRBJ2-5, the complete variable domain reads EPEVTQTPSHQVTQMGQEVILRCVPISNHLYFYWYRQILGQKVEFLVSFYNNEISEKSEIFDDQFSVERPDGSNFTLKIRSTKLEDSAMYFCASASGGAETQYFGPGTRLLVL.

The table lists this clonotype with many counts. V is TRBV7-9 and J is TRBJ2-1; D is possibly TRBD2 (5 bases). Trimming removed 2 bases at V and 3 bases at J, with 14 bases between. CDR1 is SEHNR and CDR2 is FQNEAQ in the germline V gene (reference sequence). The CDR3 extends over 16 amino acids. This CDR3 is CASSLNGVGSYNEQFF. The CDR3 DNA sequence: TGTGCCAGCAGCTTAAACGGGGTGGGGAGCTACAATGAGCAGTTCTTC.

The table lists this clonotype with many counts. V is TRBV5-1 and J is TRBJ2-1; no clear D. Germline V gene sequence: CDR1 SGHRS, CDR2 YFSETQ. Trimming removed 0 bases from V and 0 bases from J, with 13 bases in between. This CDR3 comprises 17 residues. The CDR3 coding sequence is TGCGCCAGCAGCTTGGGGCAGGCGCCCAGCTCCTACAATGAGCAGTTCTTC. Translated: CASSLGQAPSSYNEQFF.